What follows is one TCR beta chain and its context. Its specificity is unknown. Per the germline V gene, CDR1 is SGHTA and CDR2 is FQGTGA. The CDR3 loop spans 13 amino acids. Trimming took 5 bases from V and 6 from J, leaving 13 bases between them. Each donor supplied roughly 9.2 milliliters of peripheral blood. The sample originates from a study of blood T cells in healthy people across ages. General observations from the study: Across the age range, TCR beta diversity per million T cells fell in a roughly linear way. Unsorted PBMCs blocked a conclusive comparison of naive and antigen-experienced cells.

A sample-barcoded 5' primer and a J-beta primer mix were used in a second PCR of about 6 to 11 cycles. TCRdb used MiXCR to reprocess the 5' RACE reads, holding one entry per CDR3 protein. The table includes 1.5 million or so distinct CDR3 sequences, approximately 39% detected once. The J gene is TRBJ1-2, the V gene TRBV7-3; TRBD1 might be the D (6 bases). The sequencing sample was made of blood. The clonotype originates from a woman aged 18-35 years in good health. The CDR3 region has the DNA TGTGCCAGCAGCCTCCAGAGGGGGGATGGCTACACCTTC. Translating gives CASSLQRGDGYTF.